Presented here are 26 T cell receptor beta chains from one specimen sequenced in a study of blood T cells in healthy people across ages. For the second PCR, which ran for roughly 6 to 11 cycles, a sample-barcoded 5' primer and a J-beta primer mix were used. In TCRdb, the 5' RACE reads were re-called with MiXCR into one record per CDR3 protein. The sample lists approximately 400,000 distinct CDR3 sequences; 45% to 65% were seen once. The source material was blood. Every receptor here comes from a man aged 60 to 69 in good health.

This clonotype showed up just once. V gene TRBV4-3 combines with J gene TRBJ2-5, with D perhaps TRBD2 (6 bases). Deletions cut 0 bases from V and 2 bases from J, with 13 bases between. CDR1 and CDR2 (germline): LGHNA, YSLEER. The CDR3 spans 16 residues. CDR3: CASSQEALGLQETQYF. The DNA for the CDR3 is TGCGCCAGCAGCCAAGAAGCGCTGGGACTGCAAGAGACCCAGTACTTC.

The chain has TRBV20-1 and TRBJ2-7; D may be TRBD2 (6 bases). The V end was cut by 6 bases, the J end by 3 bases, with 18 bases between. Germline V CDR1 and CDR2: DFQATT, SNEGSKA (reference sequence). CDR3 length equals 14 residues. In nucleotides, the CDR3 is TGCAGTGCCCAGGGTGCGGGGAGAAACTACGAGCAGTACTTC. Amino acid sequence: CSAQGAGRNYEQYF.

The chain links TRBV12-3 or TRBV12-4 to TRBJ1-5; D remains ambiguous. The CDR3 is 15 residues long. V was trimmed by 3 bases and J by 2 bases, leaving 11 bases between them. The CDR3 bases are TGTGCCAGCAGTTTGGGGAGGGCCCGCAATCAGCCCCAGCATTTT. This gives the protein CASSLGRARNQPQHF.

The chain couples TRBV20-1 to TRBJ2-5; D remains ambiguous. The germline V gene encodes CDR1 DFQATT and CDR2 SNEGSKA (reference sequence). This CDR3 has 14 amino acids. The V end lost 3 bases, the J end lost 1 base, and 12 bases lay between the germline ends. The CDR3 protein is CSARLWGSQETQYF. CDR3 in DNA: TGCAGTGCTAGGCTGTGGGGATCCCAAGAGACCCAGTACTTC.

This sequence joins TRBV12-3 or TRBV12-4 and TRBJ2-3; a weak D match, TRBD1 (6 bases). The CDR3 covers 13 residues. V lost 6 bases to trimming and J lost 2 bases, with 9 bases between them. CDR3 protein: CASRWTDTDTQYF. The CDR3 nucleotides read TGTGCCAGCAGATGGACAGACACAGATACGCAGTATTTT.

The rearrangement joins TRBV6-5 to TRBJ1-2; D gene ambiguous. CDR3 length: 12 amino acids. With 6 bases removed from V and 7 bases from J, the gap between germline ends came to 12 bases. Germline V gives CDR1 MNHEY, CDR2 SVGAGI. As DNA, the CDR3 is TGTGCCAGCAGCCCCAGGATGGGTGGCTACACCTTC. Protein: CASSPRMGGYTF.

The chain uses TRBV6-5 and TRBJ1-4; TRBD1 matches 7 bases. The length of the CDR3 is 17 residues. CDR1 and CDR2 (germline): MNHEY, SVGAGI. J gave up 5 bases and V 0 bases, and 9 bases lay outside the gene matches. The CDR3 DNA is TGTGCCAGCAGTTACTCGGGGAGGGGGCGCGAGAATGAAAAACTGTTTTTT. Translation gives CASSYSGRGRENEKLFF.

The gene calls are TRBV6-1 and TRBJ1-6, with D perhaps TRBD1 (5 bases). The germline gives CDR1 MNHNS, CDR2 SASEGT. The CDR3 runs 12 residues. V lost 10 bases and J lost 6, with 10 bases in between. In DNA, the CDR3 is TGTGCCACCAGGGACGGTAATTCACCCCTCCACTTT. It encodes CATRDGNSPLHF.

This chain connects TRBV6-5 to TRBJ2-7, with D uncertain. This CDR3 has 14 amino acids. Trimming shortened V by 2 bases and J by 5 bases, and 13 bases separated the two germline ends. Germline V CDR1 and CDR2: MNHEY, SVGAGI. CDR3 nucleotides: TGTGCCAGCAGTTACCTATTAGGGTCCAACGAGCAGTACTTC. This gives the protein CASSYLLGSNEQYF.

The chain links TRBV9 to TRBJ2-1, with 7 nucleotides matching TRBD2. CDR3 length equals 16 residues. Unmatched junction bases numbered 3, after V lost 0 bases and J lost 0 bases. Germline V gene data show CDR1 as SGDLS and CDR2 as YYNGEE. CDR3 DNA sequence: TGTGCCAGCAGCGTAGAGGGACTAATCTCCTACAATGAGCAGTTCTTC. Translation gives CASSVEGLISYNEQFF.

This clonotype was counted between two and nine times. This chain links TRBV29-1 with TRBJ2-1, with 9 bases matching TRBD1. The CDR3 spans 13 residues. Trimming removed 5 bases from V and 4 bases from J; junction bases left unmatched: 3. Germline lookup yields CDR1 SQVTM and CDR2 ANQGSEA. The CDR3 DNA reads as TGCAGCGTTTGGACAGGGGTATACAATGAGCAGTTCTTC. This codes for CSVWTGVYNEQFF.

The gene calls are TRBV25-1 and TRBJ2-7, with D perhaps TRBD1 or TRBD2 (5 bases each). Per germline, CDR1 MGHDK and CDR2 SYGVNS. The length of the CDR3 is 16 residues. Trimming shortened V by 4 bases and J by 6 bases, and 22 bases separated the two germline ends. DNA of the CDR3: TGTGCCAGCAGTGCCACCCTTGGACAATCTGGGGGCGAGCAGTACTTC. Translated: CASSATLGQSGGEQYF.

This clonotype was counted a few times. The chain uses TRBV7-9 and TRBJ2-4; D perhaps matches TRBD2 (6 bases). This CDR3 contains 11 residues. In germline, CDR1 is SEHNR, CDR2 FQNEAQ (reference sequence). The ends were cut back, 3 bases at V and 9 bases at J, with 6 bases in the middle. CDR3 protein: CASSFGGIQYF. The CDR3 DNA follows: TGTGCCAGCAGCTTCGGGGGCATTCAGTACTTC.

V and J are TRBV5-1 and TRBJ2-7; no reliable D call. The germline CDR1 and CDR2 sequences are SGHRS and YFSETQ. Trimming removed 3 bases at V and 2 bases at J, with 12 bases between. CDR3 size: 14 residues. CDR3 nucleotides: TGCGCCAGCAGCTCCGGTGACACAGCCTACGAGCAGTACTTC. Translation gives CASSSGDTAYEQYF.

This rearrangement joins TRBV7-8 to TRBJ2-1; 7 bases are shared with TRBD2. This CDR3 spans 15 amino acids. V was clipped by 1 base and J by 4 bases; unmatched bases: 4. The germline V gene encodes CDR1 SGHVS and CDR2 FQNEAQ. The CDR3 reads CASSLGWEGYNEQFF. CDR3 bases: TGTGCCAGCAGCTTAGGCTGGGAGGGTTACAATGAGCAGTTCTTC.

This clonotype turned up a few times. The rearrangement uses TRBV15 and TRBJ1-4, with D possibly TRBD1 on 5 matching bases. There are 17 residues in the CDR3. Germline CDR1 reads LNHNV; CDR2 reads YYDKDF (reference sequence). Trimming took off 2 bases at V and 3 bases at J, with 16 bases between the two ends. The CDR3 spells CATSRTTRGLSNEKLFF. The CDR3 DNA reads TGTGCCACCAGCAGAACGACGAGGGGTCTTTCTAATGAAAAACTGTTTTTT.

J is TRBJ2-7 and V is TRBV12-3 or TRBV12-4, with D perhaps given as TRBD1 or TRBD2 (5 bases each). The CDR3 covers 14 residues. The V end lost 6 bases, the J end lost 7 bases, and 19 bases lay between the germline ends. CDR3 residues: CASRGVGVNNEQYF. DNA of the CDR3: TGTGCCAGCAGGGGGGTGGGCGTCAACAATGAGCAGTACTTC.

Regarding this clonotype: A read error may be the cause here, since a much bigger clone is one base away. V usage is TRBV7-2 and J usage is TRBJ2-7; TRBD1 matches 7 bases. The end of the DNA is better explained by TRBJ2-4, so the J call may be wrong. Germline V gene data show CDR1 as SGHTA and CDR2 as FQGNSA. The CDR3 runs to 16 residues. The CDR3 reads CAGSLGGRGFGNIQYF. In DNA form, the CDR3 reads TGTGCCGGCAGCTTAGGGGGCAGGGGTTTCGGAAACATTCAGTACTTC.

This clonotype has just a few counts. The chain uses TRBV7-2 and TRBJ1-2; tentative D call: TRBD1 (5 bases). Trimming cost V 1 base and J 4 bases, with 10 bases left between them. The germline CDR1 and CDR2 sequences are SGHTA and FQGNSA. This CDR3 spans 14 amino acids. CDR3 protein: CASSLVRGVYGYTF. The CDR3 nucleotides read TGTGCCAGCAGCTTAGTTCGGGGGGTCTATGGCTACACCTTC.

There are a few counts of this clonotype. The genes are TRBV10-2 and TRBJ2-7, with 9 nucleotides matching TRBD2. Per germline, CDR1 WSHSY and CDR2 SAAADI. Unmatched junction bases numbered 3, after V lost 7 bases and J lost 2 bases. This CDR3 comprises 13 residues. The CDR3 DNA follows: TGCGCCAGCATAGCTAGCGGGGCCTACGAGCAGTACTTC. The encoded protein is CASIASGAYEQYF.

V gene TRBV5-1 combines with J gene TRBJ2-3; TRBD2 aligns across 10 bases. The CDR3 is made up of 16 amino acids. The J segment lost 2 bases and the V segment lost 4 bases, leaving 7 bases of the junction unmatched. The germline V gene has CDR1 SGHRS and CDR2 YFSETQ. CDR3 DNA: TGCGCCAGCAGCCCAGGACTAGCGGTACCCACAGATACGCAGTATTTT. It codes for CASSPGLAVPTDTQYF.

J is TRBJ2-2 and V is TRBV6-2 or TRBV6-3; 9 bases line up with TRBD1. Trimming cost V 6 bases and J 4 bases; bases outside gene matches: 9. This CDR3 is 16 amino acids long. Germline V gene lookup returns CDR1 MNHEY and CDR2 SVGEGT. CDR3 sequence (DNA): TGTGCCAGCAGCCGGAGGACAGGGGTCGGCACCGGGGAGCTGTTTTTT. This translates into CASSRRTGVGTGELFF.

V usage is TRBV29-1 and J usage is TRBJ2-3; 11 bases are shared with TRBD1. Germline V gene sequence: CDR1 SQVTM, CDR2 ANQGSEA. V lost 7 bases to trimming and J lost 4 bases; unmatched junction nucleotides: 7. This CDR3 has 14 residues. As DNA, the CDR3 is TGCAGCGCAACTGGGACAGGGGGAGCAGATACGCAGTATTTT. This codes for CSATGTGGADTQYF.

This chain links TRBV5-1 with TRBJ1-1; D ambiguous. The CDR3 runs 15 residues. Deletions cut 4 bases from V and 5 bases from J, with 18 bases between. The germline CDR1 and CDR2 sequences are SGHRS and YFSETQ. CDR3 sequence (DNA): TGCGCCAGCAGCCCTGAGACCAAAGCCCGGACTGAAGCTTTCTTT. Translating gives CASSPETKARTEAFF.

The rearrangement joins TRBV20-1 to TRBJ2-1, with no clear D. The last part of the DNA fits TRBJ2-7 better; the J call may be wrong. In germline, CDR1 is DFQATT, CDR2 SNEGSKA (reference sequence). The CDR3 is 15 amino acids. CDR3 nucleotides: TGCAGTGCTCCTTCGGCAGCGAGCTCCTACAATGAGCAGTACTTC. Translating it yields CSAPSAASSYNEQYF.

The V gene is TRBV12-3 or TRBV12-4, the J gene TRBJ2-2, with 11 bases aligning to TRBD1. The CDR3 has 15 residues. V was clipped by 6 bases and J by 8 bases; unmatched bases: 8. The CDR3 spells CASSRDRGTEGELFF. CDR3 bases: TGTGCCAGCAGCAGGGACAGGGGGACGGAGGGGGAGCTGTTTTTT.